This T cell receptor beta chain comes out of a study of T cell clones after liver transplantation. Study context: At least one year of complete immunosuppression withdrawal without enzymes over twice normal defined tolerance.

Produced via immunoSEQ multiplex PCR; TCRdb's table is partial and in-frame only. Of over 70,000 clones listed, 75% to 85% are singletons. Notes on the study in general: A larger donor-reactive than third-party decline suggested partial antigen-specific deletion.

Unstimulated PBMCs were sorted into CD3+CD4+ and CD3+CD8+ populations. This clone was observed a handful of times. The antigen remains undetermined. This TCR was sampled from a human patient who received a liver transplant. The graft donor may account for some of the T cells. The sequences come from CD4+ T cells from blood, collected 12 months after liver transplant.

CDR3 sequence (DNA): TGTGCCTGGAGTAGGGGCATGGCCGGGGAGCTGTTTTTT. Its protein is CAWSRGMAGELFF. The chain carries TRBV30 and TRBJ2-2; D perhaps matches TRBD1 (5 bases). Per the germline V gene, CDR1 is GTSNPN and CDR2 is SVGIG (reference sequence). This CDR3 has 13 residues. Trimming took off 2 bases at V and 6 bases at J, with 10 bases between the two ends.